This TCR beta chain emerged from a study of T-cell memory formation after mild COVID-19. Across the study: Largely donor-specific TCR clusters were found. Study-level points and caveats: The appearance of some responding clones in pre-infection memory suggested that cross-reactive memory joined. Clones contracting day 15 to 85 were balanced CD4/CD8; later expanders leaned CD4+.

V lost 7 bases and J lost 3, with 19 bases in between. CDR1 is SQVTM and CDR2 is ANQGSEA in the germline V gene. The CDR3 consists of 14 residues. This clonotype occurred a few times. Its antigen remains unidentified. TCRdb re-called the 5' RACE reads through MiXCR, storing one row per CDR3 protein. This table has 250,000 to 350,000 distinct CDR3 sequences, under 20% appearing once. The material sequenced was PBMCs or a T cell subset sorted from them (not recorded which). The source is a man aged 18 to 30 who had mild COVID-19 (a few samples of this study predate the infection). Cell type and time point are not known. The chain links TRBV29-1 to TRBJ2-7, with D possibly TRBD2 on 5 matching bases. CDR3 sequence: CSARWIPGSYEQYF. The CDR3 bases are TGCAGCGCCCGATGGATTCCGGGGAGCTACGAGCAGTACTTC.